The subject of this entry is one TCR beta chain. Clones were read by immunoSEQ multiplex PCR, and TCRdb kept only the in-frame ones, dropping some. The data hold over 250,000 clones, with under 90% observed a single time. This record belongs to a study of blood T cell repertoires in COVID-19. The CDR3 has 16 residues. V lost 3 bases to trimming and J lost 4 bases; unmatched junction nucleotides: 10. Germline CDR1 reads MNHEY; CDR2 reads SMNVEV (reference sequence). This chain links TRBV27 with TRBJ2-7; 9 bases agree with TRBD2. Material for sequencing was peripheral blood. The TCR sequence derives from a woman between 50 and 59 years old who had recovered from COVID-19. The CDR3 loop reads CASSFLASGTPYEQYF. The DNA for the CDR3 is TGTGCCAGCAGTTTTTTGGCTAGCGGGACCCCGTACGAGCAGTACTTC.